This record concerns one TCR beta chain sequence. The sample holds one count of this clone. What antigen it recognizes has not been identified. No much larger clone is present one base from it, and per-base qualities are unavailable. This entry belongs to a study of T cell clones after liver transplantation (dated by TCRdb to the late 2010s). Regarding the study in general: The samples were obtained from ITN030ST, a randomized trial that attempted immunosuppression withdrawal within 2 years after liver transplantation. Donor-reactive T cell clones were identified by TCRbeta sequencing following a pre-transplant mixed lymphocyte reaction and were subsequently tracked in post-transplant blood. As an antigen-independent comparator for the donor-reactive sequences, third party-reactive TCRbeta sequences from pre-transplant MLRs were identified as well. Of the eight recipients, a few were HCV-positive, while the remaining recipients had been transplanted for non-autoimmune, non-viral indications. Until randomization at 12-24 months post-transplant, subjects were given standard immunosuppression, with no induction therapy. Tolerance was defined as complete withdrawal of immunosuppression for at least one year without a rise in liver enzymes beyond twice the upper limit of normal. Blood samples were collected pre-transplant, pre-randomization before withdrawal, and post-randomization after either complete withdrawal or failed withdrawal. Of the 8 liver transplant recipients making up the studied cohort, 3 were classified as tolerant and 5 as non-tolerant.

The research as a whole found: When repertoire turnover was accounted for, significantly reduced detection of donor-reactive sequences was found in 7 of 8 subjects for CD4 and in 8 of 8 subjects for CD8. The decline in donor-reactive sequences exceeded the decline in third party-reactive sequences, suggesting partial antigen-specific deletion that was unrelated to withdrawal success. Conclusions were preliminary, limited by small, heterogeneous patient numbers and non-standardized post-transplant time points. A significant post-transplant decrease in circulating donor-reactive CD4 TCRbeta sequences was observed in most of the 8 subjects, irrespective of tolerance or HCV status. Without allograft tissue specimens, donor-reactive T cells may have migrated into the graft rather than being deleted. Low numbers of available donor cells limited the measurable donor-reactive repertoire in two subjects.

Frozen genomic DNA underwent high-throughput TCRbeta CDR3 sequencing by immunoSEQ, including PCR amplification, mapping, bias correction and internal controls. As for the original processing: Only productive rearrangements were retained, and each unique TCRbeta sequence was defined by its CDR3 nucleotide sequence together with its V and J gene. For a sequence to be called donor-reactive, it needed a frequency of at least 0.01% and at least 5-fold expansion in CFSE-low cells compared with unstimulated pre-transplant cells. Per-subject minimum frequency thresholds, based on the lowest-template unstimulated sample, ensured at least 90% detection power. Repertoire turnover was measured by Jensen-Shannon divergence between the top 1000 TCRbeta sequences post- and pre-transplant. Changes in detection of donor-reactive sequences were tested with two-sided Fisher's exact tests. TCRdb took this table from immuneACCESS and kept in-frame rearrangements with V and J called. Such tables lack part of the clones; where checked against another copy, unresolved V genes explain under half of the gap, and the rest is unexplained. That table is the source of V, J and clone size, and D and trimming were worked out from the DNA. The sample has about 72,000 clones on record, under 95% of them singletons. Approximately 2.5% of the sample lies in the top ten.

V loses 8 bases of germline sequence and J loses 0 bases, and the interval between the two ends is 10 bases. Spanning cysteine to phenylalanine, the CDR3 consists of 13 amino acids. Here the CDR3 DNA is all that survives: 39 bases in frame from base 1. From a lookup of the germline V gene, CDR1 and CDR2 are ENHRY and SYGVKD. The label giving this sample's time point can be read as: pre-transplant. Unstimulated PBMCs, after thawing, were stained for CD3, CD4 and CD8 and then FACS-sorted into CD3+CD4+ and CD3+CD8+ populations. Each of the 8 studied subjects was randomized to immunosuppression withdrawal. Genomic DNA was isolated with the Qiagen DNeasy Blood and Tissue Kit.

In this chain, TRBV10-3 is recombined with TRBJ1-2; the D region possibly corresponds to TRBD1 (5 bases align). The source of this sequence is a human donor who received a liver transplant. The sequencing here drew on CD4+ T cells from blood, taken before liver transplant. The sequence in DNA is TGTGCCATCCACGACAGTACTAACTATGGCTACACCTTC. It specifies CAIHDSTNYGYTF.